Reported below is one T cell receptor (beta chain). What it binds is unknown. This record comes from a study of T cells after yellow fever vaccination. Looking at the study overall: Fractions low in cell number were prepared with SMART-Seq v4 Ultra Low Input.

The CDR3 loop spans 13 amino acids. The germline V and J ends were trimmed by 3 bases and 4 bases, with 4 bases remaining between them. In germline, CDR1 is LNHDA, CDR2 SQIVND (reference sequence). Findings and caveats of the study: A large majority of primary-vaccination clones showed up again after the booster (about 97% CD4, around 85% CD8).

TCRdb recomputed calls from the 5' RACE reads with MiXCR, one row per CDR3 protein. Among a few hundred thousand distinct CDR3 sequences listed, around 3.6% were seen once. V gene TRBV19 combines with J gene TRBJ2-6; D is unresolved. This receptor was taken from a man between 18 and 29 years old who received the YFV17D yellow fever vaccine. This specimen consisted of PBMCs, obtained on the day of the yellow fever booster vaccination. The CDR3 reads CASSIRGANVLTF. The CDR3 nucleotides are TGTGCCAGTAGTATCCGGGGGGCCAACGTCCTGACTTTC.